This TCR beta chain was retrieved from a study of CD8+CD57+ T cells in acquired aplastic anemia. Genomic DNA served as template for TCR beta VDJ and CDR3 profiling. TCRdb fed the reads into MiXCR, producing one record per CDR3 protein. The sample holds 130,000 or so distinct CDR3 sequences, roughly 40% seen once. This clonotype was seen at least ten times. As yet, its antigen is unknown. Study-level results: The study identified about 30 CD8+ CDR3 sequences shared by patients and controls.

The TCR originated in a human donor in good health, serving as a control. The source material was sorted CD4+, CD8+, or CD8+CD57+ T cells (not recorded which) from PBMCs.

The chain's CDR3 is CATSDQGAEAFF. DNA for the CDR3: TGTGCCACCAGTGATCAGGGGGCTGAAGCTTTCTTT. The chain joins TRBV24-1 to TRBJ1-1; 7 nucleotides match TRBD1. Per germline, CDR1 KGHDR and CDR2 SFDVKD. The CDR3 is made up of 12 amino acids. V gave up 3 bases and J gave up 6 bases; unmatched junction bases: 0.